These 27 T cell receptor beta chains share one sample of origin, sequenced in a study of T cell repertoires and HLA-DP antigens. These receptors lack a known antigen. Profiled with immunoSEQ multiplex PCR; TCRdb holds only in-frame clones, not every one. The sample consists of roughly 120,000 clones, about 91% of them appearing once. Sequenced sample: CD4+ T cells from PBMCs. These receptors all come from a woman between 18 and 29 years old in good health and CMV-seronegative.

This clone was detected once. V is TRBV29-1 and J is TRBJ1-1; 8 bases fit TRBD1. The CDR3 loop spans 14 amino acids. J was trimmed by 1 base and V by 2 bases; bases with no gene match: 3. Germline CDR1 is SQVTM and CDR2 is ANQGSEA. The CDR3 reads CSVENQGANTEAFF. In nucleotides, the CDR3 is TGCAGCGTTGAAAATCAGGGGGCGAACACTGAAGCTTTCTTT.

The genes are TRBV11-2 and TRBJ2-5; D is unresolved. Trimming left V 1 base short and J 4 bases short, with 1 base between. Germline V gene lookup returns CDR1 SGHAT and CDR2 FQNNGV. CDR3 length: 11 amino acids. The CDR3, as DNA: TGTGCCAGCAGCTTAGTAGAGACCCAGTACTTC. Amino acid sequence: CASSLVETQYF.

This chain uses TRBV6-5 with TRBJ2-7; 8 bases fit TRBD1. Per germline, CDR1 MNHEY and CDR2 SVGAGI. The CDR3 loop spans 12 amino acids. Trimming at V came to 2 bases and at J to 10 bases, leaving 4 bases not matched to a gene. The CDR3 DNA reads TGTGCCAGCAGTTACCAGGACAGGGATCAGTACGTC. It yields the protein CASSYQDRDQYV.

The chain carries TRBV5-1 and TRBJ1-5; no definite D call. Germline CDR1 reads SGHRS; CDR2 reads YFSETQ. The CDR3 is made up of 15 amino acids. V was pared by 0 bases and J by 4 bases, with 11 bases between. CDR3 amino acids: CASSLAAGNNQPQHF. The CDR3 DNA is TGCGCCAGCAGCTTGGCCGCAGGAAATAATCAGCCCCAGCATTTT. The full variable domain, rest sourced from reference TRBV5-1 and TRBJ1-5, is KAGVTQTPRYLIKTRGQQVTLSCSPISGHRSVSWYQQTPGQGLQFLFEYFSETQRNKGNFPGRFSGRQFSNSRSEMNVSTLELGDSALYLCASSLAAGNNQPQHFGDGTRLSIL.

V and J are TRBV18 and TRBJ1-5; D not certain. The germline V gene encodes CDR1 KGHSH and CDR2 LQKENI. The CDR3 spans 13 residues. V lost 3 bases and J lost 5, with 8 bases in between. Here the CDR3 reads CASSPQRDQPQHF. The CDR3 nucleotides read TGTGCCAGCTCACCCCAGAGGGATCAGCCCCAGCATTTT. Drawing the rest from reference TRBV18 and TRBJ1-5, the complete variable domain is NAGVMQNPRHLVRRRGQEARLRCSPMKGHSHVYWYRQLPEEGLKFMVYLQKENIIDESGMPKERFSAEFPKEGPSILRIQQVVRGDSAAYFCASSPQRDQPQHFGDGTRLSIL.

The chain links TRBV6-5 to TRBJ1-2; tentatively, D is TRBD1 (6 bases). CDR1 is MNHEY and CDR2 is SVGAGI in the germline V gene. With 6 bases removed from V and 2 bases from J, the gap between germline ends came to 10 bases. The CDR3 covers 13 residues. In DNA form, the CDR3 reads TGTGCCAGCAGGCCGGACAGCAACTATGGCTACACCTTC. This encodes CASRPDSNYGYTF.

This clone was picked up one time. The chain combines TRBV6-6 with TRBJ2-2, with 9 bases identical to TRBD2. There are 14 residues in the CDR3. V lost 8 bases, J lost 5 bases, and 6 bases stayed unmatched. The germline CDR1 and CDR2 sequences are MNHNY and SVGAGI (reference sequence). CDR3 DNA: TGTGCCAGCTCAGGTAGCGGGAGTACCGGGGAGCTGTTTTTT. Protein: CASSGSGSTGELFF.

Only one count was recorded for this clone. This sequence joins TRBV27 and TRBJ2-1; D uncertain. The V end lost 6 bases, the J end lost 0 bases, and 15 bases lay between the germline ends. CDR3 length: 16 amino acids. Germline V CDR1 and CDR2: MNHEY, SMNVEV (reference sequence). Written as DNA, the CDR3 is TGTGCCAGCAGCCTGGTAGGGTTGAGCTCCTACAATGAGCAGTTCTTC. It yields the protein CASSLVGLSSYNEQFF.

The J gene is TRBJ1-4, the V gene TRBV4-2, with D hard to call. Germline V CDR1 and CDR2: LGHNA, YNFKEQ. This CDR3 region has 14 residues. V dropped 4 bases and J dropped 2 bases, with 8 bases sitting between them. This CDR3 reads CASSLGATNEKLFF. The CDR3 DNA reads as TGTGCCAGCAGCCTAGGAGCGACTAATGAAAAACTGTTTTTT.

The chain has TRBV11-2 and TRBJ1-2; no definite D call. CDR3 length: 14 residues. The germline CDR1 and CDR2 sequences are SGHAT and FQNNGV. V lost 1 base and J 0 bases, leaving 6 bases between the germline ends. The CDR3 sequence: CASSLAGANYGYTF. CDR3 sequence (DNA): TGTGCCAGCAGCTTAGCAGGAGCTAACTATGGCTACACCTTC.

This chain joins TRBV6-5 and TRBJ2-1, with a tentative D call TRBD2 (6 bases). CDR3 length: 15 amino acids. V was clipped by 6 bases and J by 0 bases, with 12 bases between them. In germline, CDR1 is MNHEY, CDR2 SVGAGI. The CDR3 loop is CASSSDGSSYNEQFF. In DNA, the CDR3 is TGTGCCAGCAGCTCGGACGGGAGCTCCTACAATGAGCAGTTCTTC.

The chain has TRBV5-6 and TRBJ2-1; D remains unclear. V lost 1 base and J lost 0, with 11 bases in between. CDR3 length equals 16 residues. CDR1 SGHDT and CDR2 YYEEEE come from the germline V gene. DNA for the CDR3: TGTGCCAGCAGCTTGAGTACTTTTACCTCCTACAATGAGCAGTTCTTC. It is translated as CASSLSTFTSYNEQFF.

This CDR3 is CASSRTGTGYEQYV. In DNA form, the CDR3 reads TGTGCCAGCAGCAGAACCGGGACTGGCTACGAGCAGTACGTC. The V and J genes are TRBV7-8 and TRBJ2-7; tentative D call: TRBD2 (6 bases). The germline CDR1 and CDR2 sequences are SGHVS and FQNEAQ. This CDR3 has 14 amino acids. V was pared by 5 bases and J by 3 bases, with 14 bases between.

The chain's CDR3 is CASSEEGPVSEAFF. DNA of the CDR3: TGTGCCAGCAGTGAAGAGGGTCCGGTAAGTGAAGCTTTCTTT. V is TRBV2 and J is TRBJ1-1; D ambiguous. Trimming took off 1 base at V and 7 bases at J, with 13 bases between the two ends. The CDR3 has 14 amino acids. Germline loops: CDR1 SNHLY, CDR2 FYNNEI.

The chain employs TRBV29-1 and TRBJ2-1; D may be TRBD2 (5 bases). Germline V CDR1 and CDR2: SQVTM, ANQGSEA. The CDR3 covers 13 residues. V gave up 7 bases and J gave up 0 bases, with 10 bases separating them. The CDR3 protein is CSASGSSYNEQFF. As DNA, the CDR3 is TGCAGCGCCAGCGGTTCCTCCTACAATGAGCAGTTCTTC.

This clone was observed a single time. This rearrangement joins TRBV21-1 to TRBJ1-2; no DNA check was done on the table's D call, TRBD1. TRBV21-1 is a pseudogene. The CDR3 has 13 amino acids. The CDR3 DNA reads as TGTGCCAGCAGTCCCCGGACAGATACGGGCTACACCTTC. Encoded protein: CASSPRTDTGYTF.

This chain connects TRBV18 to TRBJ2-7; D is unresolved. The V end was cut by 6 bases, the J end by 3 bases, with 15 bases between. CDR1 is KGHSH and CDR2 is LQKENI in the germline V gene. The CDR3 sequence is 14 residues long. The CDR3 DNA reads TGTGCCAGCTCTTCAGACCCAGCAGACTACGAGCAGTACTTC. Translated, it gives CASSSDPADYEQYF.

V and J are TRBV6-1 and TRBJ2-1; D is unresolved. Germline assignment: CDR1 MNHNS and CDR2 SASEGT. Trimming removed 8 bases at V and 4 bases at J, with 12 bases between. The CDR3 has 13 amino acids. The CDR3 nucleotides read TGTGCCAGCTGCGGACGTTGGTACAATGAGCAGTTCTTC. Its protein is CASCGRWYNEQFF.

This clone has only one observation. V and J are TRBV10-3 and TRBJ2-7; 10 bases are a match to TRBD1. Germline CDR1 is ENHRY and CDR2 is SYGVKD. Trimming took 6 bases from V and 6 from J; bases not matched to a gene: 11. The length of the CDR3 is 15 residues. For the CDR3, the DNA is TGTGCCATCAGGGAACCTGACAGGGGGCAGGGCGAGCAGTACTTC. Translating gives CAIREPDRGQGEQYF.

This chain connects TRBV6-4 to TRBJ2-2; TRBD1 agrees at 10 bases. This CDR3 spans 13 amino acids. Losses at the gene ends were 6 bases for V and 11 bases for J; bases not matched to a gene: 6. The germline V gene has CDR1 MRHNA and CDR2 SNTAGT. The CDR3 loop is CASSGQGDSELFF. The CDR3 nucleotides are TGTGCCAGCAGCGGACAGGGGGATTCTGAGCTGTTTTTT.

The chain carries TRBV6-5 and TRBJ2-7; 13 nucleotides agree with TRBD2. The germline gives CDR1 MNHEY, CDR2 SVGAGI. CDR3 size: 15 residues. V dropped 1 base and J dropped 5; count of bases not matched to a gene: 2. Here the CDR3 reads CASSYWGLAGHEQYF. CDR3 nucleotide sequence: TGTGCCAGCAGTTACTGGGGACTAGCGGGACACGAGCAGTACTTC.

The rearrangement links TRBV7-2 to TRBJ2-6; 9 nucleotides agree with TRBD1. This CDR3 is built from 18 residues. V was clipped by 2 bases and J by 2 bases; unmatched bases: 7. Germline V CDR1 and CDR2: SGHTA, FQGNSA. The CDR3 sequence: CASSLLGTGMPGANVLTF. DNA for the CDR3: TGTGCCAGCAGCTTATTAGGGACAGGGATGCCTGGGGCCAACGTCCTGACTTTC. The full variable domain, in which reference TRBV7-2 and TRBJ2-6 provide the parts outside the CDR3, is GAGVSQSPSNKVTEKGKDVELRCDPISGHTALYWYRQSLGQGLEFLIYFQGNSAPDKSGLPSDRFSAERTGGSVSTLTIQRTQQEDSAVYLCASSLLGTGMPGANVLTFGAGSRLTVL.

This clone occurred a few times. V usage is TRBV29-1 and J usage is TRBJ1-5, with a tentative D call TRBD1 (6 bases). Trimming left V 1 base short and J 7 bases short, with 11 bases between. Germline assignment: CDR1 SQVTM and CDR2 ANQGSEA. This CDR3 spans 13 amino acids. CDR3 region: CSVEVVTGQPQHF. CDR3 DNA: TGCAGCGTTGAAGTAGTTACAGGGCAGCCCCAGCATTTT.

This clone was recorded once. The DNA for the CDR3 is TGTGCCAGCAGTTTGCTGCCGGGACAGGGGGCCACTAGCGAGCAGTACGTC. It specifies CASSLLPGQGATSEQYV. The gene calls are TRBV28 and TRBJ2-7; 12 nucleotides align to TRBD1. V was pared by 3 bases and J by 6 bases, with 12 bases of the junction left unmatched. The CDR3 is 17 residues long. Germline lookup yields CDR1 MDHEN and CDR2 SYDVKM.

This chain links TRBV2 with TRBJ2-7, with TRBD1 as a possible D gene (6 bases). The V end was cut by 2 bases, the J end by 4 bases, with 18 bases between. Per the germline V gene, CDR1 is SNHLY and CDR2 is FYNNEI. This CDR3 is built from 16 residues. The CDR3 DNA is TGTGCCAGCAGTGAACCCCCATCCCGGGACATTTACGAGCAGTACGTC. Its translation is CASSEPPSRDIYEQYV.

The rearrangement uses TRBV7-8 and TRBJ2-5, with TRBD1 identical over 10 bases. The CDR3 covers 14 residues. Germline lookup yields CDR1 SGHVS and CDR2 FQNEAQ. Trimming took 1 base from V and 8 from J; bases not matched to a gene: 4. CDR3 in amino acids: CASSLVGTGDTQYF. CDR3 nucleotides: TGTGCCAGCAGCTTAGTAGGGACAGGGGATACCCAGTACTTC. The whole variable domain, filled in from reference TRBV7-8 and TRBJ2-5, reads GAGVSQSPRYKVAKRGQDVALRCDPISGHVSLFWYQQALGQGPEFLTYFQNEAQLDKSGLPSDRFFAERPEGSVSTLKIQRTQQEDSAVYLCASSLVGTGDTQYFGPGTRLLVL.

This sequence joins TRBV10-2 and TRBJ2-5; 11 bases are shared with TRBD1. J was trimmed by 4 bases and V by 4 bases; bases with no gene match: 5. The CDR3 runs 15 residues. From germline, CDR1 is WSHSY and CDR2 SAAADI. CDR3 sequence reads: CASSGGTGGGETQYF. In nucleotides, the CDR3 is TGCGCCAGCAGTGGTGGGACAGGGGGAGGAGAGACCCAGTACTTC.